The 16 T cell receptor beta chains below were found in one sample sequenced in a study of blood T cell repertoires in COVID-19. Repertoires were generated with immunoSEQ multiplex PCR, while TCRdb's copy carries only in-frame clones and drops some. The data contain 200,000 to 300,000 clones, 86% of them singletons. The sequencing sample was made of peripheral blood. The source is a man older than 75 with acute or convalescent COVID-19.

The chain is built from TRBV28 and TRBJ1-5; D is uncertain. CDR3 size: 15 residues. Deletions cut 6 bases from V and 0 bases from J, with 12 bases between. Looked up from germline, CDR1 is MDHEN and CDR2 is SYDVKM. In DNA, the CDR3 is TGTGCCAGCAGCTTAGCAGGCAGTAGCAATCAGCCCCAGCATTTT. This sequence encodes CASSLAGSSNQPQHF.

This clone was seen more than once but under ten times. The genes are TRBV5-6 and TRBJ1-5; 9 bases fit TRBD1. With 0 bases clipped from V and 2 bases from J, the junction kept 3 bases outside the gene matches. Per germline, CDR1 SGHDT and CDR2 YYEEEE. This CDR3 is 16 amino acids long. CDR3: CASSLGDRAGNQPQHF. CDR3 DNA sequence: TGTGCCAGCAGCTTGGGGGACAGGGCTGGCAATCAGCCCCAGCATTTT.

The rearrangement joins TRBV5-6 to TRBJ2-5; D gene ambiguous. CDR3 length equals 11 residues. CDR1 is SGHDT, CDR2 YYEEEE, per germline. Trimming left V 0 bases short and J 9 bases short, with 6 bases between. In DNA, the CDR3 is TGTGCCAGCAGCTTGGGCAGTGCCCAGTACTTC. Translation: CASSLGSAQYF.

The chain links TRBV5-4 to TRBJ2-5, with a weak D call TRBD2 (5 bases). The germline CDR1 and CDR2 sequences are SGHNT and YYREEE (reference sequence). The CDR3 is 14 residues long. V was cut by 0 bases and J by 1 base, with 7 bases left in between. CDR3 protein: CASSLAGTQETQYF. The CDR3 DNA follows: TGTGCCAGCAGCTTGGCGGGAACCCAAGAGACCCAGTACTTC.

Here the CDR3 reads CASSIKGRLAGEETQYF. DNA for the CDR3: TGTGCCAGTAGTATAAAAGGGAGACTAGCGGGGGAAGAGACCCAGTACTTC. J is TRBJ2-5 and V is TRBV19; 12 bases fit TRBD2. V gave up 2 bases and J gave up 3 bases; unmatched junction bases: 7. Germline V gene lookup returns CDR1 LNHDA and CDR2 SQIVND (reference sequence). The CDR3 runs to 17 residues.

V usage is TRBV3-1 (or the pseudogene TRBV3-2) and J usage is TRBJ1-1, with D possibly matching TRBD1 (5 bases). Trimming took off 6 bases at V and 0 bases at J, with 14 bases between the two ends. Germline V CDR1 and CDR2: LGHDT, YNNKEL (reference sequence). The CDR3 consists of 15 residues. DNA for the CDR3: TGTGCCAGCAGAAAGGGGTTTACCTTGAACACTGAAGCTTTCTTT. Its protein product is CASRKGFTLNTEAFF.

The J gene is TRBJ1-1, the V gene TRBV6-5; D is uncertain. V dropped 10 bases and J dropped 0 bases, with 12 bases sitting between them. The CDR3 length is 13 residues. Looked up from germline, CDR1 is MNHEY and CDR2 is SVGAGI. The CDR3 DNA sequence: TGTGCCACCTTCGGTTACGTGAACACTGAAGCTTTCTTT. Translating gives CATFGYVNTEAFF.

The J gene is TRBJ1-2, the V gene TRBV3-1 (or the pseudogene TRBV3-2), with a tentative D call TRBD1 (5 bases). The V end was cut by 1 base, the J end by 6 bases, with 9 bases between. Germline CDR1 LGHDT, CDR2 YNNKEL (reference sequence). This CDR3 comprises 13 residues. The CDR3 sequence is CASSQGLDNGYTF. CDR3 nucleotides: TGTGCCAGCAGCCAAGGATTGGACAATGGCTACACCTTC.

The V call is TRBV6-6, the J call TRBJ2-7; a weak D match, TRBD2 (6 bases). Germline CDR1 is MNHNY and CDR2 is SVGAGI (reference sequence). Trimming cost V 4 bases and J 4 bases, with 17 bases left between them. This CDR3 spans 15 amino acids. The CDR3 DNA sequence: TGTGCCAGCAGTTCCGGAGGGTCTGCGGTTTACGAGCAGTACTTC. Protein: CASSSGGSAVYEQYF.

The V and J genes are TRBV2 and TRBJ2-7; possibly TRBD1 for D (5 bases). V lost 5 bases and J 2 bases, leaving 16 bases between the germline ends. The germline V gene encodes CDR1 SNHLY and CDR2 FYNNEI. The CDR3 contains 15 residues. CDR3 region: CASSRTQGWAYEQYF. DNA of the CDR3: TGTGCCAGCAGTCGGACCCAGGGTTGGGCCTACGAGCAGTACTTC.

The sample holds one count of this clone. This chain uses TRBV9 with TRBJ1-1; 8 nucleotides agree with TRBD1. J gave up 5 bases and V 4 bases, and 7 bases lay outside the gene matches. CDR1 is SGDLS, CDR2 YYNGEE, per germline. CDR3 length: 14 amino acids. The CDR3 coding sequence is TGTGCCAGCAGCCCCCACAGGGGGAGGACTGAAGCTTTCTTT. It encodes CASSPHRGRTEAFF.

V and J are TRBV9 and TRBJ2-5, with 10 bases identical to TRBD2. This CDR3 contains 16 residues. The trim removed 0 bases at V and 2 bases at J, leaving 4 bases unmatched. CDR1 and CDR2 (germline): SGDLS, YYNGEE. CDR3 in DNA: TGTGCCAGCAGCGTAGGGGGTAGCGGGAGGCAAGAGACCCAGTACTTC. Translating gives CASSVGGSGRQETQYF.

The chain carries TRBV6-5 and TRBJ2-1; 10 nucleotides align to TRBD2. Germline loops: CDR1 MNHEY, CDR2 SVGAGI. V lost 7 bases, J lost 9 bases, and 9 bases stayed unmatched. This CDR3 is 14 amino acids long. CDR3: CASTSGSGGGEQFF. The CDR3 bases are TGTGCCAGCACTAGCGGGAGTGGGGGGGGTGAGCAGTTCTTC.

J is TRBJ1-2 and V is TRBV3-1 (or the pseudogene TRBV3-2); TRBD1 is a possible D gene (5 bases). Germline assignment: CDR1 LGHDT and CDR2 YNNKEL (reference sequence). The CDR3 has 14 amino acids. V lost 0 bases, J lost 13 bases, and 18 bases lay in between. DNA of the CDR3: TGTGCCAGCAGCCAAGATCAGTACAGGTCGAGTCTCACCTTC. Amino acids: CASSQDQYRSSLTF.

The chain has TRBV6-5 and TRBJ2-1; weak D call: TRBD1 (6 bases). The germline V gene encodes CDR1 MNHEY and CDR2 SVGAGI. V was pared by 2 bases and J by 0 bases, with 11 bases between. The CDR3 is made up of 16 amino acids. The CDR3: CASSYRTASSYNEQFF. The CDR3 DNA follows: TGTGCCAGCAGTTACCGGACAGCCAGCTCCTACAATGAGCAGTTCTTC.

V is TRBV6-6 and J is TRBJ1-6; 11 nucleotides agree with TRBD1. The trim removed 6 bases at V and 8 bases at J, leaving 9 bases unmatched. The CDR3 totals 16 residues. Germline V gene lookup returns CDR1 MNHNY and CDR2 SVGAGI (reference sequence). The CDR3 region has the DNA TGTGCCAGCAGACCTACCGGGACAGGGGGTCATTCACCCCTCCACTTT. Amino acids: CASRPTGTGGHSPLHF.